The entry that follows covers one TCR beta chain sequence. The antigen is undetermined. The study reverse transcribed the entire isolated RNA, so it sequenced expressed TCRB transcripts. Repertoires were generated with immunoSEQ multiplex PCR, while TCRdb's copy carries only in-frame clones and drops some. The table includes about 900,000 clones, 15% to 20% detected once. The V end was cut by 0 bases, the J end by 3 bases, with 13 bases between. The CDR3 runs to 15 residues. Looked up from germline, CDR1 is SGDLS and CDR2 is YYNGEE. These data come from a study of beta chain features in type 1 diabetes. Study-level points and caveats: PCR might pick shorter templates more often, in the same way for patients and controls.

The TCR comes from a woman between 18 and 29 years old in good health. Sequences were obtained from naive CD4+ T cells from blood. The V and J genes are TRBV9 and TRBJ2-7; TRBD1 is a possible D gene (5 bases). The CDR3 loop is CASSVAGQGGYEQYF. Here the CDR3 DNA reads TGTGCCAGCAGCGTAGCCGGTCAGGGCGGCTACGAGCAGTACTTC.